Listed below are T cell receptor beta chains from one sample, sequenced in a study of PD-1 blockade in classical Hodgkin lymphoma. Assay: immunoSEQ multiplex PCR; the TCRdb copy retains only in-frame clones and omits some. The table includes some 27,000 clones, about 89% detected once. Sequenced sample: peripheral blood mononuclear cells (PBMCs). These receptors were collected from a human donor with classical Hodgkin lymphoma. Each CDR3 is given with its conserved first and last residue.

v_gene	j_gene	CDR3aa
TRBV28	TRBJ2-7	CASSTPAGADEQYF
TRBV28	TRBJ2-3	CASSLSATEVSGDTQYF
TRBV19	TRBJ1-4	CASSNDRGGEEKLFF
TRBV5-1	TRBJ1-4	CASSPTSNVGEKLFF
TRBV10-3	TRBJ2-7	CAIGGGDRGVYEQYF
TRBV19	TRBJ1-4	CASRRRQETNEKLFF
TRBV5-4	TRBJ2-5	CASSRTSGSQETQYF
TRBV6-5	TRBJ1-4	CASSSGVLGEKLFF
TRBV27	TRBJ2-2	CASRTTNTGELFF
TRBV19	TRBJ1-1	CASSIVQMNTEAFF
TRBV19	TRBJ2-5	CASSIDREKTQYF
TRBV5-1	TRBJ2-1	CASSFQAGNNEQFF
TRBV10-2	TRBJ2-2	CATTDTVNTGELFF
TRBV6-5	TRBJ2-5	CASRTGETQYF